The 5 T cell receptor beta chains below come from one sample, sequenced in a study of T cell repertoires in cytomegalovirus infection. TCRdb reprocessed the reads via MiXCR and lists one record per CDR3 protein. The sample has approximately 190,000 distinct CDR3 sequences, roughly 9.8% seen once. Sequenced input: PBMCs. The receptors come from a human donor in good health (CMV status not recorded). Some clones in this sample may be carry-over from other donors' samples.

This clonotype has more than one count but fewer than ten. The chain employs TRBV2 and TRBJ2-5, with no clear D. Germline V CDR1 and CDR2: SNHLY, FYNNEI. The CDR3 sequence is 14 residues long. With 3 bases removed from V and 3 bases from J, the gap between germline ends came to 11 bases. The CDR3 loop is CASSENGPKETQYF. DNA of the CDR3: TGTGCCAGCAGTGAGAATGGACCCAAAGAGACCCAGTACTTC. Drawing the rest from reference TRBV2 and TRBJ2-5, the complete variable domain is EPEVTQTPSHQVTQMGQEVILRCVPISNHLYFYWYRQILGQKVEFLVSFYNNEISEKSEIFDDQFSVERPDGSNFTLKIRSTKLEDSAMYFCASSENGPKETQYFGPGTRLLVL.

This clonotype appeared many times. The chain couples TRBV6-2 or TRBV6-3 to TRBJ1-5; D possibly corresponds to TRBD1 (5 bases). The CDR3 loop spans 16 amino acids. The V gene lost 5 bases and the J gene lost 0 bases, with 14 bases spanning the gap. CDR1 is MNHEY and CDR2 is SVGEGT in the germline V gene. The DNA for the CDR3 is TGTGCCAGCAGTGGGTCCGAGGGGAATAGCAATCAGCCCCAGCATTTT. Its protein is CASSGSEGNSNQPQHF.

This clonotype was counted a few times. The chain links TRBV29-1 to TRBJ2-1, with a tentative D call TRBD2 (5 bases). The CDR3 is made up of 13 amino acids. V lost 4 bases and J 1 base, leaving 8 bases between the germline ends. Germline V CDR1 and CDR2: SQVTM, ANQGSEA. The CDR3 DNA reads as TGCAGCGTTGTCGGGGTGTCCTACAATGAGCAGTTCTTC. It is translated as CSVVGVSYNEQFF.

This clonotype was found many times. The CDR3 spells CASKAGAISAYNEQFF. The CDR3 DNA follows: TGTGCCAGCAAAGCGGGGGCCATTAGCGCCTACAATGAGCAGTTCTTC. The rearrangement uses TRBV28 and TRBJ2-1; 8 bases are a match to TRBD2. Losses at the gene ends were 7 bases for V and 2 bases for J; bases not matched to a gene: 10. The CDR3 contains 16 residues. From germline, CDR1 is MDHEN and CDR2 SYDVKM.

This clonotype was seen a handful of times. The chain carries TRBV10-2 and TRBJ1-5; D remains ambiguous. The germline V gene has CDR1 WSHSY and CDR2 SAAADI. The length of the CDR3 is 15 residues. Between the trimmed V and J ends, which lost 0 bases and 7 bases, there was a span of 13 bases. CDR3: CASSESMGLRQPQHF. The CDR3 DNA sequence: TGCGCCAGCAGTGAGTCGATGGGTCTAAGACAGCCCCAGCATTTT.